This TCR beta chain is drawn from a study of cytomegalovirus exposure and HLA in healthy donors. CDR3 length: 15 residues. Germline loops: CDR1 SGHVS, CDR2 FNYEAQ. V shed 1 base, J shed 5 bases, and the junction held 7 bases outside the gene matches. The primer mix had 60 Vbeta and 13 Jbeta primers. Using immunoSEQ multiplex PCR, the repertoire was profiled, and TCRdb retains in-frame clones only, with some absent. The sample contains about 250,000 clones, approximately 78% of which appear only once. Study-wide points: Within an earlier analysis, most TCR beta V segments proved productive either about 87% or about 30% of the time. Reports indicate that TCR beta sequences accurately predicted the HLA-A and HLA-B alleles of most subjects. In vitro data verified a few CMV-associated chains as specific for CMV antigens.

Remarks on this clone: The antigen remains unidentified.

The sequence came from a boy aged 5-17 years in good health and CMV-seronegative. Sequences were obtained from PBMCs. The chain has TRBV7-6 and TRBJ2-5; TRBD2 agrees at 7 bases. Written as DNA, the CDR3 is TGTGCCAGCAGCTTAGGGGAGGGCCGCGGGGAGACCCAGTACTTC. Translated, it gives CASSLGEGRGETQYF.